The rows below give T cell receptor beta chains drawn from one sample of a study of shared clonotypes between healthy human individuals. Sequencing was performed with immunoSEQ multiplex PCR; in TCRdb, only in-frame clones are kept and a portion is missing. The data contain fewer than 1.6 million clones, 98% of them singletons. The sequenced material came from naive CD4+ T cells sorted from blood. The receptors shown here come from a man in his thirties or forties in good health. Each CDR3 is given with its conserved first and last residue.

TRBV5-1,TRBJ1-1,CASSPWTGAVNTEAFF
TRBV29-1,TRBJ2-1,CSVSDEQFF
TRBV7-8,TRBJ2-2,CASSTRAGDANTGELFF
TRBV29-1,TRBJ2-7,CSVVRTGGTKYEQYF
TRBV9,TRBJ2-3,CASSLVGTDTQYF
TRBV6-1,TRBJ1-1,CASRAGETFF
TRBV10-2,TRBJ1-1,CASSGPGGQGNTEAFF
TRBV29-1,TRBJ1-2,CSVGPSENYGYTF
TRBV5-1,TRBJ2-1,CASSLKLVNEQFF
TRBV10-2,TRBJ1-1,CATSLTGGEYTEAFF
TRBV11-2,TRBJ2-2,CADRVPSGELFF
TRBV29-1,TRBJ1-3,CSAGTGGSGNTIYF
TRBV5-4,TRBJ1-2,CASSAGQRGYTF
TRBV27,TRBJ2-1,CASSSGTAGGVNEQFF
TRBV6-6,TRBJ1-2,CASSPSGGRGTF
TRBV15,TRBJ1-5,CATSRDRAYSNQPQHF
TRBV9,TRBJ2-3,CASSPLPGTLGYTQYF
TRBV5-4,TRBJ2-3,CASQGWVQGTDTQYF
TRBV6-1,TRBJ2-3,CASSEQGWGLTQYF
TRBV6-5,TRBJ2-7,CASSYPHGGEQYF
TRBV5-1,TRBJ1-5,CASSATPGQGGQPQHF
TRBV28,TRBJ2-6,CASNRGNGANVLTF
TRBV11-2,TRBJ2-7,CASSFRWEDSYEQYF
TRBV7-2,TRBJ1-3,CASSTRGFSGNTIYF
TRBV9,TRBJ2-7,CASSPTGTGEYEQYF
TRBV15,TRBJ2-1,CATSRTTDEQFF